The 24 T cell receptor beta chains below all came from one sample that was sequenced in a study of neurological immune-mediated disorders. A single record per CDR3 protein comes from TCRdb applying MiXCR to the 5' RACE reads. This sample has over 15,000 distinct CDR3 sequences; about 10% occur once, and the top ten carry over 25%. Input material: CD8+ T cells from blood. These receptors were collected from a woman aged 45-59 years in good health.

The gene calls are TRBV5-1 and TRBJ2-1; 8 bases fit TRBD1. Germline V gene data show CDR1 as SGHRS and CDR2 as YFSETQ. The ends lost 3 bases at V and 7 bases at J; junction bases unmatched: 6. This CDR3 is built from 14 residues. The CDR3 loop is CASSSRQGRNEQFF. The CDR3 coding sequence is TGCGCCAGCAGCTCTCGACAGGGGAGGAATGAGCAGTTCTTC.

This clonotype came up many times. The chain uses TRBV6-2 or TRBV6-3 and TRBJ2-1; D gene ambiguous. The CDR3 consists of 12 residues. The V end was cut by 2 bases, the J end by 6 bases, with 5 bases between. Germline CDR1 and CDR2: MNHEY and SVGEGT. The CDR3 DNA is TGTGCCAGCAGTTACACGAGCAATGAGCAGTTCTTC. This sequence encodes CASSYTSNEQFF.

This clonotype was recorded many times. This sequence joins TRBV7-9 and TRBJ2-1, with D possibly being TRBD1 (5 bases). Trimming stripped 5 bases from V and 0 bases from J, with 11 bases between. CDR3 length equals 15 residues. Germline CDR1 SEHNR, CDR2 FQNEAQ (reference sequence). This CDR3 reads CASSADTSSYNEQFF. The CDR3 coding sequence is TGTGCCAGCAGCGCGGACACGAGCTCCTACAATGAGCAGTTCTTC.

This clonotype was recorded at least ten times. The chain employs TRBV7-9 and TRBJ1-2; the D is unclear. Germline values: CDR1 SEHNR, CDR2 FQNEAQ (reference sequence). The CDR3 length is 13 residues. V was trimmed by 5 bases and J by 8 bases, leaving 15 bases between them. CDR3 in amino acids: CASSLGLMGGYTF. The CDR3 bases are TGTGCCAGCAGCCTCGGACTTATGGGGGGCTACACCTTC.

This clonotype has ten or more counts. The genes are TRBV29-1 and TRBJ2-7; D may be TRBD2 (5 bases). In germline, CDR1 is SQVTM, CDR2 ANQGSEA. Deletions cut 5 bases from V and 3 bases from J, with 11 bases between. The CDR3 spans 12 residues. The CDR3 is CSVWTLSYEQYF. CDR3 DNA: TGCAGCGTTTGGACTCTTAGCTACGAGCAGTACTTC.

The chain uses TRBV14 and TRBJ2-1, with a tentative D call TRBD1 (6 bases). Germline V gene sequence: CDR1 SGHDN, CDR2 FVKESK. V was pared by 4 bases and J by 3 bases, with 28 bases between. The CDR3 runs to 20 residues. The CDR3 nucleotides read TGTGCCAGCAGCCCCGACAGGACAAGGGGCTGGGCAGGGCTCTACAATGAGCAGTTCTTC. This encodes CASSPDRTRGWAGLYNEQFF.

This clonotype was observed at least ten times. This chain joins TRBV19 and TRBJ1-2; TRBD1 agrees at 9 bases. The V gene end was trimmed by 11 bases and the J gene end by 3 bases; junction bases not matched to a gene: 7. The CDR3 is made up of 13 amino acids. CDR1 LNHDA and CDR2 SQIVND come from the germline V gene (reference sequence). The CDR3 protein is CAHRGDRDYGYTF. The CDR3 DNA reads as TGTGCCCACAGGGGGGACAGGGACTATGGCTACACCTTC.

The sample holds many counts of this clonotype. The rearrangement uses TRBV7-3 and TRBJ2-1; 7 bases are shared with TRBD1. Trimming cost V 1 base and J 2 bases; bases outside gene matches: 5. The V gene's germline CDR1 is SGHTA and CDR2 FQGTGA. CDR3 length equals 16 residues. CDR3 region: CASSLKGATTYNEQFF. The CDR3 coding sequence is TGTGCCAGCAGCTTAAAGGGGGCGACTACCTACAATGAGCAGTTCTTC.

This clonotype was counted ten times or more. V is TRBV27 and J is TRBJ2-7; 10 bases map to TRBD2. V dropped 4 bases and J dropped 9; count of bases not matched to a gene: 9. Germline CDR1 and CDR2: MNHEY and SMNVEV (reference sequence). This CDR3 contains 14 residues. This chain's CDR3 is CASSYSSGGLGQYF. The CDR3 bases are TGTGCCAGCAGTTATTCTAGCGGGGGCCTAGGGCAGTACTTC.

In its sample, this clonotype ranks as medium-sized (0.01 to 0.1%). The chain joins TRBV7-6 to TRBJ1-5, with 7 bases aligning to TRBD1. The V segment lost 2 bases and the J segment 9 bases; nucleotides outside the gene matches: 7. In germline, CDR1 is SGHVS, CDR2 FNYEAQ. The CDR3 extends over 14 amino acids. Here the CDR3 DNA reads TGTGCCAGCAGCTTATCGGTCCAGGGGGGGCCCCAGCATTTT. Residues: CASSLSVQGGPQHF.

This clonotype came up many times. The chain has TRBV7-6 and TRBJ1-6; 10 bases fit TRBD1. CDR3 length equals 15 residues. The germline CDR1 and CDR2 sequences are SGHVS and FNYEAQ. V shed 4 bases, J shed 6 bases, and the junction held 3 bases outside the gene matches. CDR3 nucleotide sequence: TGTGCCAGCAGCTCCGGACAGGGGGGTAATTCACCCCTCCACTTT. Translated: CASSSGQGGNSPLHF.

In its sample, this clonotype was seen many times. This chain uses TRBV5-1 with TRBJ2-7; a weak D match, TRBD1 (6 bases). Per the germline V gene, CDR1 is SGHRS and CDR2 is YFSETQ. The CDR3 consists of 13 residues. V lost 5 bases to trimming and J lost 2 bases, with 11 bases between them. CDR3 loop: CASRPDRTYEQYF. The CDR3, as DNA: TGCGCCAGCAGACCTGACAGGACCTACGAGCAGTACTTC.

In this sample, this clonotype turned up many times. The chain links TRBV19 to TRBJ2-1, with 8 bases fitting TRBD2. CDR1 and CDR2 (germline): LNHDA, SQIVND (reference sequence). The CDR3 has 14 amino acids. The ends lost 6 bases at V and 7 bases at J; junction bases unmatched: 8. This CDR3 reads CASRDPGGANEQFF. The DNA for the CDR3 is TGTGCCAGTAGGGACCCCGGGGGGGCGAATGAGCAGTTCTTC.

In this sample, this clonotype turned up many times. The gene calls are TRBV4-1 and TRBJ2-3; 9 bases match TRBD2. The CDR3 contains 16 residues. Germline CDR1 is MGHRA and CDR2 is YSYEKL. The V segment lost 0 bases and the J segment 5 bases; nucleotides outside the gene matches: 6. The CDR3 bases are TGCGCCAGCAGCCAAGATCTAGCGGGGTCGGAAGATACGCAGTATTTT. Its translation: CASSQDLAGSEDTQYF.

This clonotype was seen ten or more times. This rearrangement joins TRBV20-1 to TRBJ2-5; the D call may be TRBD1 or TRBD2 (5 bases each). CDR3 length: 14 amino acids. In germline, CDR1 is DFQATT, CDR2 SNEGSKA (reference sequence). Trimming left V 3 bases short and J 1 base short, with 12 bases between. The CDR3 loop reads CSARASGGQETQYF. The CDR3 coding sequence is TGCAGTGCTAGGGCCTCTGGGGGCCAAGAGACCCAGTACTTC.

This clonotype was observed at least ten times. The V call is TRBV21-1, the J call TRBJ1-6. TRBV21-1 is noted as a pseudogene. The CDR3 length is 17 residues. The CDR3 reads CASSKAGFQPRDSPLHF. The CDR3 DNA reads as TGTGCCAGCAGCAAAGCGGGGTTCCAGCCGAGGGATTCACCCCTCCACTTT.

The table lists this clonotype with many counts. This chain joins TRBV20-1 and TRBJ1-1, with unresolved D. CDR1 and CDR2 from the germline V gene are DFQATT and SNEGSKA (reference sequence). V shed 0 bases and J shed 1 base, with 15 bases lying between them. The CDR3 is made up of 16 amino acids. In DNA form, the CDR3 reads TGCAGTGCTAGAGATATATTTCAGGAGGAGAACACTGAAGCTTTCTTT. This encodes CSARDIFQEENTEAFF.

This clonotype was recorded at least ten times. This chain connects TRBV9 to TRBJ2-1; TRBD2 agrees at 7 bases. V lost 3 bases and J lost 1; bases outside the gene matches: 4. The CDR3 covers 15 residues. Per germline, CDR1 SGDLS and CDR2 YYNGEE. Here the CDR3 DNA reads TGTGCCAGCAGCGCAAGCGGGATATCCTACAATGAGCAGTTCTTC. It translates to CASSASGISYNEQFF. Full variable domain (outside the CDR3, taken from reference TRBV9 and TRBJ2-1): DSGVTQTPKHLITATGQRVTLRCSPRSGDLSVYWYQQSLDQGLQFLIQYYNGEERAKGNILERFSAQQFPDLHSELNLSSLELGDSALYFCASSASGISYNEQFFGPGTRLTVL.

The sample holds many counts of this clonotype. The J gene is TRBJ2-3, the V gene TRBV4-1, with TRBD2 matching over 11 bases. The CDR3 consists of 13 residues. Germline CDR1 is MGHRA and CDR2 is YSYEKL. V shed 5 bases, J shed 5 bases, and the junction held 0 bases outside the gene matches. CDR3 protein: CASSTSGRDTQYF. As DNA, the CDR3 is TGCGCCAGCAGCACTAGCGGGAGAGATACGCAGTATTTT.

Many counts were recorded for this clonotype. This rearrangement joins TRBV5-5 to TRBJ2-7; D is undetermined. CDR3 length equals 12 residues. The V end lost 4 bases, the J end lost 5 bases, and 10 bases lay between the germline ends. Germline CDR1 SGHKS, CDR2 YYEKEE (reference sequence). For the CDR3, the DNA is TGTGCCAGCAGCCGTCGGGCCGACGAGCAGTACTTC. Its protein is CASSRRADEQYF.

This clonotype was recorded many times. The chain couples TRBV5-1 to TRBJ1-2; D not certain. Germline loops: CDR1 SGHRS, CDR2 YFSETQ. Trimming left V 8 bases short and J 2 bases short, with 13 bases between. The CDR3 contains 13 residues. CDR3 loop: CASAKELNYGYTF. The CDR3 bases are TGCGCCAGTGCGAAAGAGCTCAACTATGGCTACACCTTC.

Ten or more counts support this clonotype. The V call is TRBV7-6, the J call TRBJ2-3, with 7 bases matching TRBD2. This CDR3 comprises 13 residues. The V and J ends lost 5 bases and 3 bases, in that order; junction bases with no gene match: 2. Germline V gene sequence: CDR1 SGHVS, CDR2 FNYEAQ. The DNA of the CDR3 is TGTGCCAGCAGCGGGGGGGGTACAGATACGCAGTATTTT. Protein: CASSGGGTDTQYF.

This clonotype was counted a few times. The CDR3: CASSVSTGTDTQYF. The CDR3 nucleotides read TGCGCCAGCAGTGTGAGTACGGGCACAGATACGCAGTATTTT. The chain employs TRBV10-1 and TRBJ2-3, with D unresolved. The CDR3 totals 14 residues. V lost 4 bases, J lost 1 base, and 9 bases lay in between. In germline, CDR1 is WNHNN, CDR2 SYGVQD (reference sequence).

This clonotype showed up many times. The chain uses TRBV5-5 and TRBJ2-1, with 11 positions matching TRBD2. Germline CDR1 and CDR2: SGHKS and YYEKEE (reference sequence). With V trimmed by 6 bases and J by 5 bases, 7 bases remained unmatched. The CDR3 totals 15 residues. The CDR3 loop reads CASMPSGGPNNEQFF. In DNA, the CDR3 is TGTGCCAGCATGCCTAGCGGGGGGCCCAACAATGAGCAGTTCTTC. Variable domain in full (rest from reference TRBV5-5 and TRBJ2-1): DAGVTQSPTHLIKTRGQQVTLRCSPISGHKSVSWYQQVLGQGPQFIFQYYEKEERGRGNFPDRFSARQFPNYSSELNVNALLLGDSALYLCASMPSGGPNNEQFFGPGTRLTVL.